This T cell receptor beta chain was captured by sequencing in a study of blood T cell repertoires in COVID-19 (dated by TCRdb to about 2020). Study-level background: Samples from collaborators originated in the United States, Italy and Spain and spanned both the acute and convalescent phases of COVID-19. A freely available public database, intended as a resource for researchers studying the immune response to SARS-CoV-2, is where the repertoires were released. The prospective study material was composed of cDNA or gDNA derived from T cells, B-cell-depleted T cells, or PBMCs. A de-identified subject ID, COVID-19 status, age in years and sex were almost always included in the sample metadata. The dataset comprised deeply sampled blood TCRbeta repertoires from subjects exposed to, actively infected with, or recovered from COVID-19. Samples came from the ongoing ImmuneRACE study (first 160 participants) plus 1,254 subjects from 6 global collaborators. Where HLA class I and class II types were available, the types were taken from metadata supplied by the sample provider, not from assay-based typing. Overall study results and their limits: Clinical and demographic metadata were provided uncurated, with the amount varying by source and participant.

The collaborating institutions used their own protocols to collect whole blood in K2EDTA tubes. Collaborator samples were shipped for TCRbeta analysis as frozen whole blood, isolated PBMCs, or DNA extracted from either sample type. As to this clone: What this receptor recognizes is not known. Per-nucleotide qualities are absent, and no much larger clonotype sits a single base away.

TCRbeta CDR3 regions were amplified from genomic DNA using the immunoSEQ Assay, a bias-controlled multiplex PCR. The authors processed their data as follows. The number of nucleated cells in each sample was estimated by amplification of reference gene primers within the assay. To quantify the absolute abundance of each unique TCRbeta CDR3 rearrangement, sequence reads were collapsed and filtered. For each sample, productive Simpson clonality was calculated as the square root of Simpson's diversity index across productive rearrangements. TCRdb holds this immuneACCESS table with in-frame rearrangements only. Some clones are missing; in checked studies, unresolved V genes explain under half, and the rest has no known cause. That table supplies the V and J calls and clone size; D and trimming were determined from the DNA. Across this sample there are about 210,000 clones, with about three quarters seen only once. 7.2% of the sample goes to the ten largest clones.

Counted from cysteine to phenylalanine, this CDR3 has 12 amino acids. Of all the DNA, just the CDR3 is kept, 36 bases in frame from base 1. V drops 5 bases and J drops 6 bases, leaving 9 bases in between. The germline V gene encodes CDR1 SEHNR and CDR2 FQNEAQ (reference sequence). Sequencing was performed on peripheral blood. The receptor was isolated from a woman aged 70 to 79 with acute or convalescent COVID-19. This sequence uses TRBV7-9 and TRBJ2-3; perhaps TRBD1 is the D gene, with 6 bases matching. The CDR3 sequence is CASSPQGDTQYF. The DNA sequence follows: TGTGCCAGCAGCCCCCAGGGGGATACGCAGTATTTT. The full variable domain, completed from the reference TRBV7-9 and TRBJ2-3 proteins outside the CDR3, reads DTGVSQNPRHKITKRGQNVTFRCDPISEHNRLYWYRQTLGQGPEFLTYFQNEAQLEKSRLLSDRFSAERPKGSFSTLEIQRTEQGDSAMYLCASSPQGDTQYFGPGTRLTVL.